A single sample is the source of the 26 T cell receptor beta chains below, sequenced in a study of cytomegalovirus exposure and HLA in healthy donors. TCRdb's copy holds only in-frame clones and misses some; the assay was immunoSEQ multiplex PCR. The sample has 110,000 or so clones, 75% to 90% seen once. The sequenced sample was PBMCs. Receptors were obtained from a man aged 18 to 35 in good health and CMV-seropositive.

The rearrangement joins TRBV5-1 to TRBJ2-1; D not resolved. Germline CDR1 and CDR2: SGHRS and YFSETQ. V was clipped by 0 bases and J by 0 bases, with 7 bases between them. The CDR3 is 15 amino acids. This CDR3 is CASSLDHSSYNEQFF. The DNA of the CDR3 is TGCGCCAGCAGCTTGGACCACTCCTCCTACAATGAGCAGTTCTTC.

The chain couples TRBV5-1 to TRBJ1-1; TRBD1 aligns across 8 bases. Germline CDR1 SGHRS, CDR2 YFSETQ. CDR3 length: 14 amino acids. V gave up 4 bases and J gave up 3 bases; unmatched junction bases: 5. CDR3 protein: CASSDQGADTEAFF. Written as DNA, the CDR3 is TGCGCCAGCAGCGACCAGGGGGCTGACACTGAAGCTTTCTTT.

This clone came up once. V and J are TRBV4-2 and TRBJ1-2; D perhaps matches TRBD1 (5 bases). Germline V CDR1 and CDR2: LGHNA, YNFKEQ. V was shortened by 4 bases and J by 6 bases, with 36 bases between the two germline ends. There are 21 residues in the CDR3. Here the CDR3 DNA reads TGTGCCAGCAGCCCAGGGTCAGTGGAACAGACTCGGTGGGGGGTGAGGGATGGCTACACCTTC. This gives the protein CASSPGSVEQTRWGVRDGYTF.

The V gene is TRBV5-6, the J gene TRBJ2-7; 8 nucleotides align to TRBD2. Germline V lookup: CDR1 SGHDT, CDR2 YYEEEE. The CDR3 extends over 14 amino acids. With V trimmed by 4 bases and J by 6 bases, 9 bases remained unmatched. CDR3 loop: CASSHPGGASEQYF. The CDR3 DNA sequence: TGTGCCAGCAGCCACCCGGGGGGGGCATCCGAGCAGTACTTC.

The chain uses TRBV9 and TRBJ2-7, with 8 bases matching TRBD2. Unmatched junction bases numbered 7, after V lost 0 bases and J lost 5 bases. Germline assignment: CDR1 SGDLS and CDR2 YYNGEE. This CDR3 is 15 amino acids long. The CDR3 protein is CASSVDPGGMNEQYF. CDR3 in DNA: TGTGCCAGCAGCGTAGATCCGGGAGGGATGAACGAGCAGTACTTC.

This chain uses TRBV25-1 with TRBJ2-2, with 7 bases fitting TRBD2. This CDR3 has 15 amino acids. From germline, CDR1 is MGHDK and CDR2 SYGVNS. With 2 bases clipped from V and 6 bases from J, the junction kept 6 bases outside the gene matches. Here the CDR3 reads CASSEMQGGAGELFF. DNA of the CDR3: TGTGCCAGCAGTGAAATGCAGGGAGGGGCCGGGGAGCTGTTTTTT.

The chain links TRBV7-6 to TRBJ2-1; D gene ambiguous. The germline CDR1 and CDR2 sequences are SGHVS and FNYEAQ. This CDR3 contains 13 residues. V lost 1 base and J 5 bases, leaving 6 bases between the germline ends. The chain's CDR3 is CASSLGSHNEQFF. In nucleotides, the CDR3 is TGTGCCAGCAGCTTAGGTAGTCACAATGAGCAGTTCTTC.

The chain uses TRBV10-3 and TRBJ2-7; 8 bases line up with TRBD1. Germline V gives CDR1 ENHRY, CDR2 SYGVKD. The CDR3 has 14 residues. The J segment lost 4 bases and the V segment lost 0 bases, leaving 2 bases of the junction unmatched. In nucleotides, the CDR3 is TGTGCCATCAGTGAGTCGGGACAGGTTTACGAGCAGTACTTC. Its translation: CAISESGQVYEQYF.

The chain has TRBV19 and TRBJ1-5; tentative D call: TRBD1 (6 bases). This CDR3 region has 17 residues. The germline V gene has CDR1 LNHDA and CDR2 SQIVND (reference sequence). Deletions cut 5 bases from V and 3 bases from J, with 20 bases between. This CDR3 is CASSPNRGRRINQPQHF. CDR3 nucleotides: TGTGCCAGTAGTCCAAATAGGGGGAGACGGATCAATCAGCCCCAGCATTTT.

This chain connects TRBV20-1 to TRBJ1-4, with TRBD1 matching 7 bases. V was pared by 6 bases and J by 12 bases, with 7 bases of the junction left unmatched. CDR3 length equals 11 residues. Germline V lookup: CDR1 DFQATT, CDR2 SNEGSKA (reference sequence). The CDR3 loop is CSAPRTGQLFF. CDR3 DNA: TGCAGTGCACCGAGGACAGGACAACTGTTTTTT.

The genes are TRBV4-1 and TRBJ1-1; 7 nucleotides line up with TRBD1. The V gene end was trimmed by 2 bases and the J gene end by 5 bases; junction bases not matched to a gene: 8. The CDR3 totals 15 residues. The germline CDR1 and CDR2 sequences are MGHRA and YSYEKL. The DNA for the CDR3 is TGCGCCAGCAGCCAAACCCCTGACAGGGTGACTGAAGCTTTCTTT. It codes for CASSQTPDRVTEAFF.

V usage is TRBV5-4 and J usage is TRBJ1-2; D unresolved. This CDR3 has 14 amino acids. Trimming cost V 3 bases and J 5 bases, with 14 bases left between them. The germline gives CDR1 SGHNT, CDR2 YYREEE (reference sequence). CDR3 DNA sequence: TGTGCCAGCAGCTCCCCCCTAGGCGGTTATGGCTACACCTTC. As protein: CASSSPLGGYGYTF.

The chain employs TRBV19 and TRBJ2-3; 9 bases agree with TRBD2. CDR3 length equals 15 residues. CDR1 LNHDA and CDR2 SQIVND come from the germline V gene (reference sequence). After removal of 8 bases from V and 1 base from J, the junction contained 7 bases not matched to a gene. The CDR3 is CASRGLAGGTDTQYF. The CDR3 DNA is TGTGCCAGTCGCGGATTAGCGGGAGGCACAGATACGCAGTATTTT.

This chain links TRBV10-1 with TRBJ1-5, with a possible D match to TRBD1 (6 bases). The CDR3 has 17 amino acids. The germline V gene encodes CDR1 WNHNN and CDR2 SYGVQD (reference sequence). V lost 0 bases to trimming and J lost 8 bases, with 20 bases between them. This CDR3 is CASSESSVRQGRKPQHF. CDR3 in DNA: TGCGCCAGCAGTGAGTCGAGCGTTCGGCAGGGGAGAAAGCCCCAGCATTTT.

The rearrangement uses TRBV5-4 and TRBJ2-1, with TRBD1 identical over 8 bases. This CDR3 has 15 amino acids. V was pared by 3 bases and J by 3 bases, with 5 bases of the junction left unmatched. Germline lookup yields CDR1 SGHNT and CDR2 YYREEE (reference sequence). The CDR3 DNA reads as TGTGCCAGCAGCTACCCGGGACAGGACTACAATGAGCAGTTCTTC. This gives the protein CASSYPGQDYNEQFF.

This clone appeared a single time. The rearrangement joins TRBV4-2 to TRBJ2-2; 8 bases are shared with TRBD2. The CDR3 loop spans 16 amino acids. The trim removed 6 bases at V and 4 bases at J, leaving 10 bases unmatched. Germline-derived CDR1 and CDR2 are LGHNA and YNFKEQ. CDR3 in amino acids: CASSPWRGAGTGELFF. The CDR3 DNA sequence: TGTGCCAGCAGTCCCTGGCGGGGGGCGGGCACCGGGGAGCTGTTTTTT.

The chain carries TRBV6-4 and TRBJ2-2; 7 nucleotides match TRBD2. After removal of 6 bases from V and 4 bases from J, the junction contained 8 bases not matched to a gene. The CDR3 sequence is 15 residues long. In germline, CDR1 is MRHNA, CDR2 SNTAGT. The CDR3 DNA reads TGTGCCAGCAGACCCGGGACTACTGCCACCGGGGAGCTGTTTTTT. Amino acids: CASRPGTTATGELFF.

The chain joins TRBV19 to TRBJ2-7; weak D call: TRBD2 (5 bases). This CDR3 is built from 15 residues. With 5 bases removed from V and 0 bases from J, the gap between germline ends came to 14 bases. The germline V gene encodes CDR1 LNHDA and CDR2 SQIVND (reference sequence). The CDR3 DNA reads TGTGCCAGTAGTTTCGAGGGAAGGAGCTCCTACGAGCAGTACTTC. Its translation: CASSFEGRSSYEQYF.

The chain uses TRBV27 and TRBJ1-1, with D uncertain. The V gene lost 4 bases and the J gene lost 4 bases, with 13 bases spanning the gap. Germline values: CDR1 MNHEY, CDR2 SMNVEV (reference sequence). This CDR3 has 14 amino acids. CDR3 nucleotide sequence: TGTGCCAGCAGTTCGGTCCCTTATGGCACTGAAGCTTTCTTT. It specifies CASSSVPYGTEAFF.

This clone was seen a handful of times. The gene calls are TRBV27 and TRBJ1-2; 8 bases align to TRBD1. Germline CDR1 MNHEY, CDR2 SMNVEV (reference sequence). V lost 5 bases, J lost 2 bases, and 7 bases stayed unmatched. The CDR3 consists of 15 residues. CDR3 in DNA: TGTGCCAGCAGTACGACAGGGGAGTGGAACTATGGCTACACCTTC. The encoded protein is CASSTTGEWNYGYTF.

The rearrangement links TRBV4-3 to TRBJ2-1; possible D gene TRBD1, 5 bases. The CDR3 has 13 amino acids. In germline, CDR1 is LGHNA, CDR2 YSLEER. V lost 0 bases and J lost 8, with 8 bases in between. CDR3 protein: CASSQDKGYEQFF. The CDR3 region has the DNA TGCGCCAGCAGCCAAGATAAGGGGTATGAGCAGTTCTTC.

V usage is TRBV4-2 and J usage is TRBJ2-1; a possible D gene is TRBD2 (6 bases). The CDR3 length is 16 residues. The V gene lost 1 base and the J gene lost 5 bases, with 15 bases spanning the gap. Germline values: CDR1 LGHNA, CDR2 YNFKEQ. DNA of the CDR3: TGTGCCAGCAGCCAAGTCGGGTGGGGGGTTAACAATGAGCAGTTCTTC. Its translation: CASSQVGWGVNNEQFF.

V is TRBV4-3 and J is TRBJ1-2; D unresolved. This CDR3 is built from 15 residues. CDR1 is LGHNA, CDR2 YSLEER, per germline. V was clipped by 1 base and J by 2 bases, with 11 bases between them. CDR3 residues: CASSQGETENYGYTF. The CDR3 region has the DNA TGCGCCAGCAGCCAAGGAGAGACGGAGAACTATGGCTACACCTTC.

V usage is TRBV28 and J usage is TRBJ1-1, with 8 bases matching TRBD1. CDR1 and CDR2 (germline): MDHEN, SYDVKM. CDR3 length: 15 amino acids. Germline trimming cut 3 bases from V and 11 bases from J; bases unmatched to any gene: 14. The CDR3 sequence is CASSFVVTGGVRAFF. DNA for the CDR3: TGTGCCAGCAGTTTCGTAGTCACAGGGGGGGTGCGGGCTTTCTTT. The full variable domain, completed using reference TRBV28 and TRBJ1-1, is DVKVTQSSRYLVKRTGEKVFLECVQDMDHENMFWYRQDPGLGLRLIYFSYDVKMKEKGDIPEGYSVSREKKERFSLILESASTNQTSMYLCASSFVVTGGVRAFFGQGTRLTVV.

The gene calls are TRBV5-1 and TRBJ2-3, with D perhaps matching TRBD2 (6 bases). CDR1 is SGHRS and CDR2 is YFSETQ in the germline V gene. This CDR3 has 18 residues. Trimming took off 4 bases at V and 0 bases at J, with 21 bases between the two ends. In nucleotides, the CDR3 is TGCGCCAGCAGCATTGGCTATCGGAGGGGCTTTAGCACAGATACGCAGTATTTT. It yields the protein CASSIGYRRGFSTDTQYF. The whole variable domain, filled in from reference TRBV5-1 and TRBJ2-3, reads KAGVTQTPRYLIKTRGQQVTLSCSPISGHRSVSWYQQTPGQGLQFLFEYFSETQRNKGNFPGRFSGRQFSNSRSEMNVSTLELGDSALYLCASSIGYRRGFSTDTQYFGPGTRLTVL.

This clone was seen a handful of times. The rearrangement joins TRBV27 to TRBJ2-7; D is possibly TRBD1 (6 bases). V dropped 5 bases and J dropped 3 bases, with 14 bases sitting between them. CDR1 and CDR2 (germline): MNHEY, SMNVEV (reference sequence). CDR3 length: 14 amino acids. The CDR3 loop reads CASSLTGTNYEQYF. The CDR3 region has the DNA TGTGCCAGCAGTCTAACAGGGACCAACTACGAGCAGTACTTC.